Included here is one T cell receptor beta chain sequence, with context. This sample is drawn from a study of blood T cell repertoires in COVID-19. Study-level information: Some COVID-19 samples were acute and others convalescent; all came from the United States, Italy and Spain.

Repertoires were generated with immunoSEQ multiplex PCR, while TCRdb's copy carries only in-frame clones and drops some. The sample holds some 300,000 clones, about nine tenths seen once. In germline, CDR1 is MNHEY, CDR2 SVGAGI. CDR3 length: 15 residues. V shed 7 bases, J shed 6 bases, and the junction held 6 bases outside the gene matches. The specimen sequenced was peripheral blood. The source is a woman aged 30 to 39 who had recovered from COVID-19. The chain uses TRBV6-5 and TRBJ2-2; TRBD1 matches 12 bases. The DNA for the CDR3 is TGTGCCAGCACTCCGGGACAGGGGGCTTCCGGGGAGCTGTTTTTT. Translating it yields CASTPGQGASGELFF.